This T cell receptor beta chain was recovered during a study of PD-1 blockade in classical Hodgkin lymphoma. V lost 5 bases and J 4 bases, leaving 17 bases between the germline ends. The germline V gene encodes CDR1 SGHVS and CDR2 FNYEAQ. The CDR3 has 15 amino acids. As to time point: cycle 4 day 1 (C4D1), after more than 5 weeks of nivolumab. All patients relapsed after autologous stem cell transplantation, and brentuximab vedotin exposure varied. Profiling relied on immunoSEQ multiplex PCR, and the TCRdb table lists in-frame clones only, not all of them. This sample carries 100,000 or so clones, more than 70% of them seen once, and the ten largest clones take roughly 20%.

The sample in question was peripheral blood mononuclear cells (PBMCs), obtained before the fourth cycle of nivolumab. V is TRBV7-6 and J is TRBJ2-5, with D hard to call. The source is a human donor with classical Hodgkin lymphoma. The DNA of the CDR3 is TGTGCCAGCAGCCCAGGTCACAGCCCTCGAGAGACCCAGTACTTC. Its translation: CASSPGHSPRETQYF.